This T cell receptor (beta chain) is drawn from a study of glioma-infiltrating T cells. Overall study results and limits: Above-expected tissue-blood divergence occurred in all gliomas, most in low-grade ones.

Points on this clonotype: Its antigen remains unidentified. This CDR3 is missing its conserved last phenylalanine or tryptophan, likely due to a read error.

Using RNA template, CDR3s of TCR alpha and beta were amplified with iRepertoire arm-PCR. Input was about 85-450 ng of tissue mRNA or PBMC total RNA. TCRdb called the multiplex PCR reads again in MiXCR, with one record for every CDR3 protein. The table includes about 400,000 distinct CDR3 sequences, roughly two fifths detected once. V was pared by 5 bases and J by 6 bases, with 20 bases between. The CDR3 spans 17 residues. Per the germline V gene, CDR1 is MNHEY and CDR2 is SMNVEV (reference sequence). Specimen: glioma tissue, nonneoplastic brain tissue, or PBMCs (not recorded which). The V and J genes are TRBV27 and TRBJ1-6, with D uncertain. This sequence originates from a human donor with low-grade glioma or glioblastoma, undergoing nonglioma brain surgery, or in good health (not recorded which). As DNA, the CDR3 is TGTGCCAGCAGTACCTACTACCGGGGAAGAGCTAATTCACCCCTCCACTCT. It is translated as CASSTYYRGRANSPLHS.